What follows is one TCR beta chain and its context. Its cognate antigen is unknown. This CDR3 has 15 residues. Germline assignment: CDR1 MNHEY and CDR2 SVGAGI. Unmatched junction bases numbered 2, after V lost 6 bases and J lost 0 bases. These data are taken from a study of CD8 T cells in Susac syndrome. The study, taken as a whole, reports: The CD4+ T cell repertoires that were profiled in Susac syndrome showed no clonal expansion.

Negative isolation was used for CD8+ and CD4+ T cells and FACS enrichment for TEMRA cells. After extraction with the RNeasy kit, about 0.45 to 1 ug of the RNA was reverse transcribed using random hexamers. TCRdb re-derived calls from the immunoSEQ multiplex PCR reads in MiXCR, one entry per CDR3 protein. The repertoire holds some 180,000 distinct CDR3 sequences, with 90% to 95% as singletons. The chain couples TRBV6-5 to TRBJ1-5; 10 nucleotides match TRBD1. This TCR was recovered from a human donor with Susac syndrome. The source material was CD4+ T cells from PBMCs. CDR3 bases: TGTGCCAGCAGGCGACAGGGGGCTAGCAATCAGCCCCAGCATTTT. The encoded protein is CASRRQGASNQPQHF.